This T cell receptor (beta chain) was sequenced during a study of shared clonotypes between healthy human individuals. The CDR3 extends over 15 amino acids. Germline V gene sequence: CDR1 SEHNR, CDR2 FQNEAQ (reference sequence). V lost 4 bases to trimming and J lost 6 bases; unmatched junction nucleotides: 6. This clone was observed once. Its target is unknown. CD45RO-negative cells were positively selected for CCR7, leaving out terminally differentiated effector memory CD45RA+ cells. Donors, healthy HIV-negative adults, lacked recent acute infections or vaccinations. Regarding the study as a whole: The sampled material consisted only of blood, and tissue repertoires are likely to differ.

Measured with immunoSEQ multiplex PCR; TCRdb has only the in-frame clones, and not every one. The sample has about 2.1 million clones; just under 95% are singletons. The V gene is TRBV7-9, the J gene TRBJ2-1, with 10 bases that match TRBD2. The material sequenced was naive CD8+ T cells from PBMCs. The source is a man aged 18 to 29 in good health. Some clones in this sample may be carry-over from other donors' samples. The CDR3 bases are TGTGCCAGCAGCTCCCAGCGGGAGGGAGGCAATGAGCAGTTCTTC. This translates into CASSSQREGGNEQFF.